These 19 T cell receptor beta chains were all obtained from the same sample, sequenced in a study of blood T cells in healthy people across ages. Next came a second PCR, run for about 7 to 12 cycles, which used a sample-barcoded 5' primer along with a J-beta primer mix. TCRdb ran MiXCR on the 5' RACE reads and lists one entry per CDR3 protein. The table includes about 1.7 million distinct CDR3 sequences, 28% detected once. The sample taken for sequencing was blood. The receptors were sampled from a woman under 40 in good health.

This clonotype was seen more than once but under ten times. This sequence joins TRBV12-3 or TRBV12-4 and TRBJ1-2; perhaps TRBD1 as D (5 bases). The CDR3 covers 14 residues. V shed 7 bases and J shed 1 base, with 13 bases lying between them. The CDR3 is CASTPDSLNYGYTF. The CDR3 DNA reads as TGTGCCAGCACTCCAGACAGTCTTAACTATGGCTACACCTTC.

This rearrangement joins TRBV4-1 to TRBJ1-2; 10 positions match TRBD1. This CDR3 comprises 17 residues. The V gene's germline CDR1 is MGHRA and CDR2 YSYEKL. Trimming at V came to 3 bases and at J to 8 bases, leaving 15 bases not matched to a gene. The CDR3, as DNA: TGCGCCAGCAGCCAGGAATCTTCGACAGGGGGCTACCTGGGCTACACCTTC. Amino acid sequence: CASSQESSTGGYLGYTF.

This chain joins TRBV7-9 and TRBJ2-3; possibly TRBD2 for D (5 bases). Per the germline V gene, CDR1 is SEHNR and CDR2 is FQNEAQ (reference sequence). Trimming stripped 5 bases from V and 5 bases from J, with 14 bases between. CDR3 length: 14 residues. This chain's CDR3 is CASSAKPGRDTQYF. CDR3 nucleotides: TGTGCCAGCAGCGCAAAACCGGGGAGAGATACGCAGTATTTT.

This sequence joins TRBV7-2 and TRBJ2-7; 8 nucleotides agree with TRBD1. This CDR3 has 16 residues. Germline loops: CDR1 SGHTA, CDR2 FQGNSA. J lost 2 bases, V lost 1 base, and 7 bases had no gene match. Written as DNA, the CDR3 is TGTGCCAGCAGCTTAGGTTCGGGACAGGCAGCCTACGAGCAGTACTTC. Protein sequence: CASSLGSGQAAYEQYF.

V and J are TRBV9 and TRBJ1-1; no firm D call. Germline values: CDR1 SGDLS, CDR2 YYNGEE. The CDR3 is 15 amino acids. The V and J ends lost 4 bases and 7 bases respectively, with 20 bases between them. Here the CDR3 reads CASSPSGGRISEAFF. CDR3 in DNA: TGTGCCAGCAGCCCAAGTGGTGGGAGAATCAGTGAAGCTTTCTTT.

This clonotype was found a few times. V gene TRBV5-6 combines with J gene TRBJ2-1, with TRBD1 as a possible D gene (6 bases). Germline values: CDR1 SGHDT, CDR2 YYEEEE. Trimming removed 1 base at V and 6 bases at J, with 11 bases between. CDR3 length: 14 residues. CDR3 region: CASSLKGVSNEQFF. The CDR3 DNA reads as TGTGCCAGCAGCTTGAAGGGGGTTTCCAATGAGCAGTTCTTC.

Note on this clonotype: This may be a read error, as it is one base from a much larger clone. The CDR3 carries no conserved terminal phenylalanine or tryptophan, so it likely arises from a read error. The V call is TRBV11-1, the J call TRBJ2-3, with 10 bases that match TRBD1. Losses at the gene ends were 6 bases for V and 3 bases for J; bases not matched to a gene: 3. This CDR3 region has 14 residues. The germline V gene encodes CDR1 SGHAT and CDR2 FQDESV (reference sequence). This chain's CDR3 is CASRRDRGTDTQYC. The CDR3 bases are TGTGCCAGCAGACGGGACAGGGGAACAGATACGCAGTATTGT.

In its sample, this clonotype was seen many times. A junction boundary mismatches the germline segment, possibly from a read error. The chain employs TRBV5-1 and TRBJ2-5; D may correspond to TRBD1 or TRBD2 (5 bases each). The CDR3 has 14 amino acids. Germline loops: CDR1 SGHRS, CDR2 YFSETQ. The chain's CDR3 is CASSLEPGRETQYF. As DNA, the CDR3 is TGTGCCAGCAGCTTAGAACCAGGGAGAGAGACCCAGTACTTC.

A few counts support this clonotype. Here the CDR3 DNA reads TGTGCCAGCAGTTCTATGGGGGGGTCCCAGAAAAACATTCAGTACTTC. This gives the protein CASSSMGGSQKNIQYF. This rearrangement joins TRBV9 to TRBJ2-4, with 7 bases that match TRBD2. With V trimmed by 5 bases and J by 4 bases, 12 bases remained unmatched. The length of the CDR3 is 16 residues. CDR1 SGDLS and CDR2 YYNGEE come from the germline V gene.

About this clonotype itself: The junction departs from germline at one end; a sequencing error may be responsible. The chain is built from TRBV12-3 or TRBV12-4 and TRBJ2-3, with D perhaps TRBD1 or TRBD2 (5 bases each). The CDR3 is made up of 15 amino acids. CDR3 sequence: CASSSGRGVTDTEYF. The CDR3, as DNA: TGTGCCAGCAGTTCAGGGAGAGGGGTCACAGATACGGAGTATTTT.

Notes on this clonotype: With a much larger clone just one base away, this may be a read error. The chain has TRBV7-9 and TRBJ2-1; D possibly corresponds to TRBD1 (6 bases). CDR3 size: 13 residues. The germline CDR1 and CDR2 sequences are SEHNR and FQNEAQ (reference sequence). CDR3 in DNA: TGTGCCAACAGCTTTACGGATGGGGGCGAGCAGTTCTTC. It specifies CANSFTDGGEQFF.

This rearrangement joins TRBV5-1 to TRBJ2-7, with 7 bases that match TRBD1. Germline lookup yields CDR1 SGHRS and CDR2 YFSETQ. After removal of 3 bases from V and 5 bases from J, the junction contained 8 bases not matched to a gene. The CDR3 covers 14 residues. The CDR3 protein is CASSSDRVGDEQYF. The DNA of the CDR3 is TGCGCCAGCAGCTCCGACAGGGTAGGCGACGAGCAGTACTTC.

This rearrangement joins TRBV20-1 to TRBJ1-5; possible D gene TRBD1, 5 bases. The CDR3 totals 14 residues. Germline CDR1 and CDR2: DFQATT and SNEGSKA (reference sequence). The germline V and J ends were trimmed by 1 base and 4 bases, with 11 bases remaining between them. The CDR3 region is CSARARDGNQPQHF. The CDR3 DNA reads TGCAGTGCTAGAGCCCGGGACGGAAATCAGCCCCAGCATTTT.

This clonotype appeared many times. V gene TRBV12-3 or TRBV12-4 combines with J gene TRBJ2-3; D is uncertain. The germline V and J ends were trimmed by 6 bases and 4 bases, with 8 bases remaining between them. The CDR3 is made up of 12 amino acids. CDR3 bases: TGTGCCAGCAGCTCAGCGTCAGATACGCAGTATTTT. This translates into CASSSASDTQYF.

To note about this clonotype: With a much larger clone just one base away, this may be a read error. The CDR3 reads CASRIGTSGTYEQYF. For the CDR3, the DNA is TGTGCCAGCAGAATAGGGACTAGCGGAACCTACGAGCAGTACTTC. The V gene is TRBV9, the J gene TRBJ2-7; 11 bases are a match to TRBD2. The CDR3 runs 15 residues. Germline V gene lookup returns CDR1 SGDLS and CDR2 YYNGEE. After removal of 5 bases from V and 2 bases from J, the junction contained 6 bases not matched to a gene.

The sample holds a few counts of this clonotype. A far larger clone is off by one base, so a read error is likely. The rearrangement joins TRBV11-2 to TRBJ2-7; D is ambiguous. This CDR3 is built from 13 residues. Trimming took off 2 bases at V and 0 bases at J, with 5 bases between the two ends. Germline V gene data show CDR1 as SGHAT and CDR2 as FQNNGV. The CDR3 region has the DNA TGTGCCAGCAGCTTACAGCGCTCCTACGAGCAGTACTTC. It is translated as CASSLQRSYEQYF.

Comment on this clonotype: This may stem from a read error, because a much larger clone lies one nucleotide away. DNA for the CDR3: TGCGCCAGCAGCTTGGGGGACACAACCTACTCTGGGGCCAACGTCCCGACTTTC. The encoded protein is CASSLGDTTYSGANVPTF. The chain recombines TRBV5-1 with TRBJ2-6, with D possibly being TRBD1 (6 bases). The CDR3 spans 18 residues. Germline loops: CDR1 SGHRS, CDR2 YFSETQ.

The rearrangement uses TRBV18 and TRBJ2-7; D ambiguous. This CDR3 spans 14 amino acids. Trimming pared 4 bases from V and 1 base from J, leaving 11 bases between. Looked up from germline, CDR1 is KGHSH and CDR2 is LQKENI. The CDR3 nucleotides read TGTGCCAGCTCACACAAGACCCCTTCCTACGAGCAGTACTTC. Translation gives CASSHKTPSYEQYF.

This clonotype was seen ten or more times. The genes are TRBV5-1 and TRBJ2-1; a weak D match, TRBD2 (6 bases). V was clipped by 0 bases and J by 7 bases, with 11 bases between them. CDR1 SGHRS and CDR2 YFSETQ come from the germline V gene. The CDR3 has 14 residues. CDR3 protein: CASSLAGTANEQFF. The DNA of the CDR3 is TGCGCCAGCAGCTTGGCCGGGACTGCTAATGAGCAGTTCTTC.